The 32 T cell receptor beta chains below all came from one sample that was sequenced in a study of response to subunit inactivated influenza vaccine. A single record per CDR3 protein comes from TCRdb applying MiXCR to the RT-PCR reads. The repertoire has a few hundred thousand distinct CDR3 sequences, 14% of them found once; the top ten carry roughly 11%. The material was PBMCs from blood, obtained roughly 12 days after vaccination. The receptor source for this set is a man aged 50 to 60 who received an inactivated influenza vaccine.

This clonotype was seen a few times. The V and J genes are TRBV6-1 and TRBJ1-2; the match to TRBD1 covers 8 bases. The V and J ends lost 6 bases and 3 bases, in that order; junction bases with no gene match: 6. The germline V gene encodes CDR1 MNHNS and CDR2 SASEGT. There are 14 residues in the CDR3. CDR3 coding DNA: TGTGCCAGCAGGAGAGACAGGGGCCACTATGGCTACACCTTC. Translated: CASRRDRGHYGYTF.

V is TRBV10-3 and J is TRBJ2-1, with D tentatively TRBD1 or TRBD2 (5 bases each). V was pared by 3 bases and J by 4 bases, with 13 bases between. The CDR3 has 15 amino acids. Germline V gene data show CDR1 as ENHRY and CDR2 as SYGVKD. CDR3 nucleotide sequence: TGTGCCATCAGTGATTCCGGGACCCCTTACAATGAGCAGTTCTTC. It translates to CAISDSGTPYNEQFF.

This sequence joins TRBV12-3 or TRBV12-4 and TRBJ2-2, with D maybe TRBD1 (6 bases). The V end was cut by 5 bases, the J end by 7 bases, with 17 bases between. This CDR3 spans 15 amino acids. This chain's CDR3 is CASSPSTGIGGELFF. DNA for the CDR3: TGTGCCAGCAGTCCCTCCACAGGGATCGGCGGGGAGCTGTTTTTT.

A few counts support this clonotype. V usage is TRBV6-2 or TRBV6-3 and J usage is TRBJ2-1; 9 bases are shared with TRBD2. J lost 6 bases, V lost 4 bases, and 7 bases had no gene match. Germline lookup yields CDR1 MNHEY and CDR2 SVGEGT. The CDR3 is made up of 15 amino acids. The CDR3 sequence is CASSSSGAGRNEQFF. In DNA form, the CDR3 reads TGTGCCAGCAGTTCTAGCGGGGCGGGACGCAATGAGCAGTTCTTC.

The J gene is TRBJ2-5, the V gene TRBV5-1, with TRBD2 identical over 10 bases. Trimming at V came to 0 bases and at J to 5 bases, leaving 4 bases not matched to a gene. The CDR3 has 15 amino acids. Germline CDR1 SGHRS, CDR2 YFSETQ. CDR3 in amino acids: CASSLERGGRETQYF. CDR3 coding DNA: TGCGCCAGCAGCTTGGAGCGGGGGGGCCGCGAGACCCAGTACTTC. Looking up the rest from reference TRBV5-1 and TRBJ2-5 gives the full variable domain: KAGVTQTPRYLIKTRGQQVTLSCSPISGHRSVSWYQQTPGQGLQFLFEYFSETQRNKGNFPGRFSGRQFSNSRSEMNVSTLELGDSALYLCASSLERGGRETQYFGPGTRLLVL.

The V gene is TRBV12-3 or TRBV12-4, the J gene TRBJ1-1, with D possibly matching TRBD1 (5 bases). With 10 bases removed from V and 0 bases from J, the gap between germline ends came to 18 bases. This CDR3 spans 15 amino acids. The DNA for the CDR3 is TGTGCCATTCGCAGAGGGGATTCTATGAACACTGAAGCTTTCTTT. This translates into CAIRRGDSMNTEAFF.

DNA of the CDR3: TGTGCCAGCACCGTTCGGACAGCGCAAAACACCATATATTTT. Translation: CASTVRTAQNTIYF. The V gene is TRBV7-9, the J gene TRBJ1-3, with D perhaps TRBD1 (6 bases). Trimming cost V 7 bases and J 6 bases, with 16 bases left between them. The CDR3 runs to 14 residues. Germline V gives CDR1 SEHNR, CDR2 FQNEAQ (reference sequence).

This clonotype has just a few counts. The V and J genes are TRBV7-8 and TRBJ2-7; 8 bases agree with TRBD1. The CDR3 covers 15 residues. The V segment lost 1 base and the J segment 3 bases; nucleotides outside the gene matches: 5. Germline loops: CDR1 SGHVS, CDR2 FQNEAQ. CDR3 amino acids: CASSLDETGDYEQYF. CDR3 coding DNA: TGTGCCAGCAGCTTAGATGAGACAGGGGACTACGAGCAGTACTTC.

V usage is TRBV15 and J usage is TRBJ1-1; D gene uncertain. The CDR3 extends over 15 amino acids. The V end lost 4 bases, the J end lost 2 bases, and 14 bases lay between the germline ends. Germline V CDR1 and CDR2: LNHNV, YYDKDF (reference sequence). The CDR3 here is CATSMDHSINTEAFF. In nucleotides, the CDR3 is TGTGCCACCAGCATGGATCACTCAATTAACACTGAAGCTTTCTTT.

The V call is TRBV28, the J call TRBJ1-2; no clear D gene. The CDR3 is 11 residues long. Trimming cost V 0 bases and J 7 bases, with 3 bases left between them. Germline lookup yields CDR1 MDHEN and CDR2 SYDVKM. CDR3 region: CASSLWGGYTF. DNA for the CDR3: TGTGCCAGCAGTTTATGGGGTGGCTACACCTTC.

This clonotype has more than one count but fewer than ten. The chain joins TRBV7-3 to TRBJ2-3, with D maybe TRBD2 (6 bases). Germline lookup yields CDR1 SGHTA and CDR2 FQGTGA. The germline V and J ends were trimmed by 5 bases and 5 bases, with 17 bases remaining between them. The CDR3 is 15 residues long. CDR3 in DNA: TGTGCCAGCAGCCTCCGGGGCGGGGAAATAGATACGCAGTATTTT. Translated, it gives CASSLRGGEIDTQYF.

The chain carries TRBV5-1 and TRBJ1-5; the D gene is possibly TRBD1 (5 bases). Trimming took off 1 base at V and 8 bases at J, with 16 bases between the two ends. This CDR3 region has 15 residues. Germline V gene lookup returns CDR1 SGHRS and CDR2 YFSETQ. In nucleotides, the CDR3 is TGCGCCAGCAGCTTGCCGGGACCTCGGTTAGAGCCCCAGCATTTT. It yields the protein CASSLPGPRLEPQHF.

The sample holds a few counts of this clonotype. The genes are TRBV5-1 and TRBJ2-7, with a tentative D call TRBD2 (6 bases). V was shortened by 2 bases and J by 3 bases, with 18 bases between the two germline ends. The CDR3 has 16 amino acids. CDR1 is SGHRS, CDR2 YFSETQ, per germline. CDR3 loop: CASSLPSSTRDYEQYF. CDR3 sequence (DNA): TGCGCCAGCAGCTTACCTTCTTCTACGCGGGACTACGAGCAGTACTTC.

CDR3 loop: CASSLMEKQETQYF. The CDR3 DNA sequence: TGTGCCAGCAGTTTAATGGAGAAACAAGAGACCCAGTACTTC. The chain employs TRBV28 and TRBJ2-5; no clear D. Germline CDR1 and CDR2: MDHEN and SYDVKM. Trimming took off 2 bases at V and 2 bases at J, with 9 bases between the two ends. CDR3 length equals 14 residues.

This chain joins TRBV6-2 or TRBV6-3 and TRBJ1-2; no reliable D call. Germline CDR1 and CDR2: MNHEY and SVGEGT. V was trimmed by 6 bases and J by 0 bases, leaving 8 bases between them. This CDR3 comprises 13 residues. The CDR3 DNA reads TGTGCCAGCAGCCTCGTGACTAACTATGGCTACACCTTC. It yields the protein CASSLVTNYGYTF.

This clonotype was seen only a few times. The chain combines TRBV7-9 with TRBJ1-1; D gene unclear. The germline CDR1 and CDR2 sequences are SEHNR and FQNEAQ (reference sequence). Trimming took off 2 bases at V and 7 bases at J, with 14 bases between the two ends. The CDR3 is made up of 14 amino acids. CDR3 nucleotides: TGTGCCAGCAGCTTATGGCGGGGAGAGAGTGAAGCTTTCTTT. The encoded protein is CASSLWRGESEAFF.

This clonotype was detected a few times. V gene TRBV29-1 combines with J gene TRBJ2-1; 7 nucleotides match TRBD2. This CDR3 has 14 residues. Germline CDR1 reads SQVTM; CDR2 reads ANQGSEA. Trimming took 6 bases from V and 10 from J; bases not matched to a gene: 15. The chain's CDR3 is CSVDSLAANGEQFF. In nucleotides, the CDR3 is TGCAGCGTCGATTCCCTAGCGGCAAACGGGGAGCAGTTCTTC.

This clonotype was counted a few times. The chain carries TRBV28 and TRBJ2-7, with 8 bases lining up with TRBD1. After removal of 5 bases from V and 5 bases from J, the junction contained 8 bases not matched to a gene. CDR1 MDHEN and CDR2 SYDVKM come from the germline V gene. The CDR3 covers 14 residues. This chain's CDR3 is CASSPGGAIHEQYF. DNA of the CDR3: TGTGCCAGCAGTCCAGGGGGCGCGATCCACGAGCAGTACTTC.

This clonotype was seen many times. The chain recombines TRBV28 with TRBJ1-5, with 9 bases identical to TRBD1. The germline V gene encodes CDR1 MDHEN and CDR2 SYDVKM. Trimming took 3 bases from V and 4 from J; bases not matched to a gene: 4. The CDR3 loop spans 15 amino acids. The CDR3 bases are TGTGCCAGCAGTTTTGGACAGGGGCTGAATCAGCCCCAGCATTTT. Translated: CASSFGQGLNQPQHF.

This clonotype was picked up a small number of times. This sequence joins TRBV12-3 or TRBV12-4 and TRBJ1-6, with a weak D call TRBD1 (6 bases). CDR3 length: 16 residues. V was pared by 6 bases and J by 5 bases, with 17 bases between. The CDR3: CASRKKNRVDNSPLHF. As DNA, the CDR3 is TGTGCCAGCAGGAAGAAAAACAGGGTAGATAATTCACCCCTCCACTTT.

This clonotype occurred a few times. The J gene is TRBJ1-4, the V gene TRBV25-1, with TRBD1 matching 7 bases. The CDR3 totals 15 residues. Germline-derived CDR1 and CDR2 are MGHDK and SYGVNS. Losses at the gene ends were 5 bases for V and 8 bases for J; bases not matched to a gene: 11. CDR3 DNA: TGTGCCAGCAGTCAAAGGGAAGGGGGCGGAGAAAAACTGTTTTTT. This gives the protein CASSQREGGGEKLFF.

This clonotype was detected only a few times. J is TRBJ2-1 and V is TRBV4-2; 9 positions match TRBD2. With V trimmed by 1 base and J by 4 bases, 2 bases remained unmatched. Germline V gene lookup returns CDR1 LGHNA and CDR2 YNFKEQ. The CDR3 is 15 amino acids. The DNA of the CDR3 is TGTGCCAGCAGCCAAGGGAGCGGGAGGTACAATGAGCAGTTCTTC. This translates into CASSQGSGRYNEQFF.

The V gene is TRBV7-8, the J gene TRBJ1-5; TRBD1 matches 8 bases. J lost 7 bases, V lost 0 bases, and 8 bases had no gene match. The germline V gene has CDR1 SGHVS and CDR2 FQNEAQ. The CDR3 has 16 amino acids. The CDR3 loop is CASSLAQLTGGQPQHF. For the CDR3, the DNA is TGTGCCAGCAGCTTAGCCCAACTAACAGGGGGACAGCCCCAGCATTTT.

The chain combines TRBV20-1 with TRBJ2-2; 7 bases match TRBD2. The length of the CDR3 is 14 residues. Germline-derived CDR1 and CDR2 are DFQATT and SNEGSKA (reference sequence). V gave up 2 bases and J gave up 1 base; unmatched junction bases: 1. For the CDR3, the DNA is TGCAGTGCTAGACCGGGGGGGAACACCGGGGAGCTGTTTTTT. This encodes CSARPGGNTGELFF.

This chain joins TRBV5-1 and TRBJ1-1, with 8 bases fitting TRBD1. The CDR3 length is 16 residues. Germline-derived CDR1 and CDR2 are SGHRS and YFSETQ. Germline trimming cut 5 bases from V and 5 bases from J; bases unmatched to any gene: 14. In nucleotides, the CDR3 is TGCGCCAGCAGTACCGGGACAGGAACCCTCGGAACTGAAGCTTTCTTT. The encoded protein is CASSTGTGTLGTEAFF.

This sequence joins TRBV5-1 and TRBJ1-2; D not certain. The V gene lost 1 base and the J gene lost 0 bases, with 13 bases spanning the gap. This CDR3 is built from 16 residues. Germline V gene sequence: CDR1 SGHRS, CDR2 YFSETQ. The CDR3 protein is CASSLRGSPANYGYTF. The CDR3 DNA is TGCGCCAGCAGCTTGAGAGGCAGCCCAGCTAACTATGGCTACACCTTC.

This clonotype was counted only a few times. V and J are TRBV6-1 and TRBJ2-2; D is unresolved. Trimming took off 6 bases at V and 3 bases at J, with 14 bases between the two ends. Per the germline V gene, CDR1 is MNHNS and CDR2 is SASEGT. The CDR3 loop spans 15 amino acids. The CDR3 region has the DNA TGTGCCAGCAGCCCCCTGGGGATCGACACCGGGGAGCTGTTTTTT. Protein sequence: CASSPLGIDTGELFF.

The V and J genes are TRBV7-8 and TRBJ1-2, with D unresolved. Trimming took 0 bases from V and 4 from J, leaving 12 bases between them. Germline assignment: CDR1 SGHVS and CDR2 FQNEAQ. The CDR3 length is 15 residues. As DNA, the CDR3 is TGTGCCAGCAGCTTAGCGCTAAATGAATTCTATGGCTACACCTTC. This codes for CASSLALNEFYGYTF.

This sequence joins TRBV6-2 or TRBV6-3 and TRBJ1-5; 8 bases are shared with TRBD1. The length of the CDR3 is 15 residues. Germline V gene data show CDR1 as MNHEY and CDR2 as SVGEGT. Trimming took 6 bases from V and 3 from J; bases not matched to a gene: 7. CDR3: CASRPRDRYNQPQHF. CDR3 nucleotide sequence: TGTGCCAGCAGGCCCCGGGACAGGTACAATCAGCCCCAGCATTTT.

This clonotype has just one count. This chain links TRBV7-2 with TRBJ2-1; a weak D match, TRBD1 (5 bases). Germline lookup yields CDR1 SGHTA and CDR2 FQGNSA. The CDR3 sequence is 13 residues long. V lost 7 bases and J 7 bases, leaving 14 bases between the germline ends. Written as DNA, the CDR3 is TGTGCCAGCACCCTAATCAGGGAAAATGAGCAGTTCTTC. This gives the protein CASTLIRENEQFF.

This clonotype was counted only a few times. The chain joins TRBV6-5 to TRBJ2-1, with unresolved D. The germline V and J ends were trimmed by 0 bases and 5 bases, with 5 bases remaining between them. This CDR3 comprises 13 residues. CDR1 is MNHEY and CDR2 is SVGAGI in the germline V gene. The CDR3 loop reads CASSYSDNNEQFF. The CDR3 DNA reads TGTGCCAGCAGTTACTCGGATAACAATGAGCAGTTCTTC.

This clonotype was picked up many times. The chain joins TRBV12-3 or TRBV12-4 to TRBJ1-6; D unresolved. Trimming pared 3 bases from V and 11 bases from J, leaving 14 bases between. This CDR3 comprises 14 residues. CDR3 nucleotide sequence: TGTGCCAGCAGTTTCCGACCGGAGGATCCACCCCTCCACTTT. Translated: CASSFRPEDPPLHF.